This T cell receptor beta chain was recovered during a study of cytomegalovirus exposure and HLA in healthy donors. General study points: The study flagged about 150 TCR beta chains as cytomegalovirus-associated.

Germline CDR1 and CDR2: MDHEN and SYDVKM. The CDR3 consists of 11 residues. V lost 6 bases, J lost 9 bases, and 11 bases lay in between. Assay: immunoSEQ multiplex PCR; the TCRdb copy retains only in-frame clones and omits some. Among around 98,000 clones listed, around 90% were seen once. For this clone: Its matching antigen is unknown.

This chain uses TRBV28 with TRBJ1-1; D may be TRBD1 (5 bases). The sample was PBMCs. The clonotype originates from a woman aged 30 to 39 in good health and CMV-seronegative. The CDR3 region is CASSARQKAFF. The DNA of the CDR3 is TGTGCCAGCAGCGCGAGACAGAAAGCTTTCTTT.